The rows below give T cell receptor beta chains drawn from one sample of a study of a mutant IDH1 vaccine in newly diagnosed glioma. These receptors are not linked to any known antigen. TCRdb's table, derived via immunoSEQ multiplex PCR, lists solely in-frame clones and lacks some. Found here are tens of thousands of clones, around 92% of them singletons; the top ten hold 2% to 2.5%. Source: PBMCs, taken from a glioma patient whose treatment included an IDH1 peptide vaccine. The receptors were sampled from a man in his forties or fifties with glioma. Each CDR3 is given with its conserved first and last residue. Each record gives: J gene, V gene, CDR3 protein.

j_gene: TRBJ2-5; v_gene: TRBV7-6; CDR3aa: CASSLVLASQYF
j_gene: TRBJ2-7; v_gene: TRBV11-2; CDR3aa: CASSTDRLEQYF
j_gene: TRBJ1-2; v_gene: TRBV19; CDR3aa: CASGLDYGYTF
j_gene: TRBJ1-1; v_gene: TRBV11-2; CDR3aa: CASSLSGRNTEAFF
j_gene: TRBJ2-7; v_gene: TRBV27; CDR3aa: CASSLAGFYEQYF
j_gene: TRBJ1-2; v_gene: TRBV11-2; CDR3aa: CASSLVGGGGYTF
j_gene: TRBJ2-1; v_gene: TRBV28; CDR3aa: CASSFTPGVRPLSYNEQFF
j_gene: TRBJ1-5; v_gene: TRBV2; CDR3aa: CASRGRTGRALSQHF
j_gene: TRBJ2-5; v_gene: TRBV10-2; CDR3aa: CASSELDRDSWTQYF
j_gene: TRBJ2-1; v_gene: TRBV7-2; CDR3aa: CASSTRLAAYNEQFF
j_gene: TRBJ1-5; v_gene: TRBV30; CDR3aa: CAWSVRQGRQPQHF
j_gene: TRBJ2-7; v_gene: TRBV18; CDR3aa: CASSPSVRAAYEQYF
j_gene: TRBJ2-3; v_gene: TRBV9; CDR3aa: CASSMEYVPWRQYF
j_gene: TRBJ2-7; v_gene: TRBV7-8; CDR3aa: CASSGTGNEQYF
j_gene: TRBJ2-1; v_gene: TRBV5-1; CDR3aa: CASSPVAGPYNEQFF
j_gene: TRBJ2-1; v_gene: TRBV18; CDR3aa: CASSPAAGGPDEQFF
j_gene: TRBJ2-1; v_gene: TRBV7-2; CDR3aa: CASSLMSSARGQFF
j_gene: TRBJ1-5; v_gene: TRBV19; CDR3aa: CASKSSGVFSNQPQHF
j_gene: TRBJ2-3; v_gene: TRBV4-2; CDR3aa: CASRPSGRSTDTQYF
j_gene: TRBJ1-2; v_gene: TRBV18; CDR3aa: CASSPERNYGYTF
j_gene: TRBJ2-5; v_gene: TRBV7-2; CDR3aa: CASSLPKAGAETQYF
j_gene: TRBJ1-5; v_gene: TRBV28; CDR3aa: CASSLGDYSNQPQHF
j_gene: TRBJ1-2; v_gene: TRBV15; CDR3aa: CATSRDQGQGLGYTF
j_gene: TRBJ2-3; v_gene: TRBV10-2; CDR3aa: CASSDYGTSGADTQYF
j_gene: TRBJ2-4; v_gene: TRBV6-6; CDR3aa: CASSYSITGVDIQYF
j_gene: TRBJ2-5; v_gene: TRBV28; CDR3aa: CASSGALGQETQYF
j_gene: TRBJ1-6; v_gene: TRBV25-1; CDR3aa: CASSIRDRSPLHF
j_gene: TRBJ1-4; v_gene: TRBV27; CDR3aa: CASSPGHSEKLFF